Below, 20 T cell receptor beta chains from the same sample are listed, as sequenced in a study of T cells in Graves' hyperthyroidism and ophthalmopathy. RNA transcripts were the template for amplifying TCR beta CDR3 regions. Researchers ran a first-round RT-PCR on the TCR CDR3 using the HTBI primer set. TCRdb recomputed calls from the multiplex PCR reads with MiXCR, one row per CDR3 protein. The repertoire consists of over 450,000 distinct CDR3 sequences, with roughly an eighth occurring once and the leading ten covering 15% to 20%. The sample consisted of blood. All receptors derive from a woman under 30 with Graves' hyperthyroidism.

The chain recombines TRBV7-3 with TRBJ2-1; 10 bases are a match to TRBD2. Germline assignment: CDR1 SGHTA and CDR2 FQGTGA. There are 14 residues in the CDR3. V shed 6 bases, J shed 9 bases, and the junction held 8 bases outside the gene matches. Here the CDR3 DNA reads TGTGCCAGCAGTCAGCTAGCGGGAGTTTCTGAGCAGTTCTTC. As protein: CASSQLAGVSEQFF.

The chain is built from TRBV5-4 and TRBJ2-5; unclear D gene. The CDR3 totals 13 residues. Germline CDR1 SGHNT, CDR2 YYREEE (reference sequence). V shed 2 bases and J shed 1 base, with 6 bases lying between them. CDR3 nucleotides: TGTGCCAGCAGCTTAGACTTCCAAGAGACCCAGTACTTC. Protein product: CASSLDFQETQYF.

V is TRBV27 and J is TRBJ1-2; 9 positions agree with TRBD1. Germline loops: CDR1 MNHEY, CDR2 SMNVEV (reference sequence). The CDR3 runs 14 residues. J gave up 8 bases and V 5 bases, and 9 bases lay outside the gene matches. This CDR3 reads CASSGAGTGLGYTF. The CDR3 bases are TGTGCCAGCAGTGGTGCCGGGACAGGGCTGGGCTACACCTTC.

A word on this clonotype: One base away lies a much larger clone, so this may be a sequencing read error. The chain has TRBV20-1 and TRBJ2-1, with D perhaps matching TRBD1 or TRBD2 (5 bases each). V shed 5 bases and J shed 5 bases, with 16 bases lying between them. Germline V gives CDR1 DFQATT, CDR2 SNEGSKA (reference sequence). The CDR3 length is 14 residues. CDR3 in amino acids: CSASPFRGHNEQFF. The CDR3 DNA follows: TGCAGTGCTTCGCCTTTTCGGGGACACAATGAGCAGTTCTTC.

This clonotype was counted ten times or more. The CDR3 reads CASTPIGFPNEQFF. The DNA for the CDR3 is TGTGCCAGCACCCCAATAGGGTTCCCCAATGAGCAGTTCTTC. The genes are TRBV3-1 and TRBJ2-1; the D is unclear. The germline V gene has CDR1 LGHDT and CDR2 YNNKEL (reference sequence). Trimming took 7 bases from V and 6 from J, leaving 16 bases between them. The CDR3 length is 14 residues.

This clonotype was recorded at least ten times. The V and J genes are TRBV12-3 or TRBV12-4 and TRBJ2-1, with D possibly matching TRBD1 (5 bases). Trimming removed 4 bases at V and 7 bases at J, with 8 bases between. This CDR3 region has 12 residues. CDR3: CASSWGLNEQFF. In DNA, the CDR3 is TGTGCCAGCAGTTGGGGCCTGAATGAGCAGTTCTTC.

This clonotype occurred many times. CDR3 in DNA: TGTGCCAGCAGTTTAGGGTTTCGGGGGGCCATTCAGTACTTC. Translating it yields CASSLGFRGAIQYF. The chain combines TRBV27 with TRBJ2-4, with a tentative D call TRBD2 (7 bases). The V and J ends lost 2 bases and 9 bases respectively, with 14 bases between them. The CDR3 runs to 14 residues. CDR1 and CDR2 (germline): MNHEY, SMNVEV (reference sequence).

This clonotype was counted many times. The CDR3: CASSPGVATDTQYF. The DNA of the CDR3 is TGTGCCAGCAGCCCCGGGGTAGCGACAGATACGCAGTATTTT. The rearrangement uses TRBV2 and TRBJ2-3, with D possibly being TRBD2 (5 bases). CDR3 length: 14 residues. V was cut by 6 bases and J by 3 bases, with 13 bases left in between. Germline CDR1 and CDR2: SNHLY and FYNNEI.

The V gene is TRBV18, the J gene TRBJ2-5, with unresolved D. The CDR3 covers 12 residues. Trimming left V 6 bases short and J 5 bases short, with 10 bases between. Germline V gives CDR1 KGHSH, CDR2 LQKENI. The CDR3 DNA reads as TGTGCCAGCTCTTCCGAAAGGGAGACCCAGTACTTC. This encodes CASSSERETQYF.

This clonotype was observed at least ten times. This sequence joins TRBV27 and TRBJ2-3, with D perhaps TRBD1 (5 bases). The germline V gene has CDR1 MNHEY and CDR2 SMNVEV (reference sequence). CDR3 size: 15 residues. The germline V and J ends were trimmed by 2 bases and 4 bases, with 13 bases remaining between them. The CDR3 nucleotides read TGTGCCAGCAGTTTAGGGGCCGTATCCCCAGATACGCAGTATTTT. It yields the protein CASSLGAVSPDTQYF.

This clonotype has ten or more counts. This chain connects TRBV20-1 to TRBJ1-1; 7 positions match TRBD1. Per germline, CDR1 DFQATT and CDR2 SNEGSKA (reference sequence). This CDR3 is built from 13 residues. J was trimmed by 3 bases and V by 7 bases; bases with no gene match: 8. CDR3 in amino acids: CSVDDREDTEAFF. The CDR3 DNA reads as TGCAGTGTTGATGACAGGGAGGACACTGAAGCTTTCTTT.

This clonotype was counted many times. In DNA form, the CDR3 reads TGTGCCAGCAGCCTCGGGGGACGGACTAATGAAAAACTGTTTTTT. Its protein product is CASSLGGRTNEKLFF. The V and J genes are TRBV7-8 and TRBJ1-4, with D perhaps matching TRBD1 (5 bases). The length of the CDR3 is 15 residues. From germline, CDR1 is SGHVS and CDR2 FQNEAQ. V was pared by 5 bases and J by 2 bases, with 12 bases between.

The genes are TRBV19 and TRBJ2-1; 12 bases match TRBD1. The junction had 2 bases not matched to a gene; V was cut back by 3 bases and J by 8 bases. Germline V gene sequence: CDR1 LNHDA, CDR2 SQIVND (reference sequence). The CDR3 runs to 14 residues. The CDR3 coding sequence is TGTGCCAGTAGTATGGGACAGGGGGCCGATGAGCAGTTCTTC. This gives the protein CASSMGQGADEQFF. Based on the CDR3 plus reference TRBV19 and TRBJ2-1, the full variable domain is DGGITQSPKYLFRKEGQNVTLSCEQNLNHDAMYWYRQDPGQGLRLIYYSQIVNDFQKGDIAEGYSVSREKKESFPLTVTSAQKNPTAFYLCASSMGQGADEQFFGPGTRLTVL.

This clonotype was detected ten times or more. The V call is TRBV28, the J call TRBJ1-4; D uncertain. The V gene lost 10 bases and the J gene lost 8 bases, with 8 bases spanning the gap. The CDR3 is 10 amino acids. Germline V gene lookup returns CDR1 MDHEN and CDR2 SYDVKM. CDR3 region: CATSQEKLFF. The CDR3 DNA reads TGTGCCACGTCCCAGGAAAAACTGTTTTTT.

As concerns this clonotype: A single base separates this from a much larger clone, so it may be a read error. The chain employs TRBV20-1 and TRBJ1-5; D might be TRBD1 (6 bases). From germline, CDR1 is DFQATT and CDR2 SNEGSKA (reference sequence). There are 17 residues in the CDR3. V was shortened by 3 bases and J by 6 bases, with 24 bases between the two germline ends. CDR3 sequence reads: CSASWQIRGGGGQPQHF. The DNA of the CDR3 is TGCAGTGCTAGCTGGCAGATCAGGGGTGGGGGGGGTCAGCCCCAGCATTTT.

This clonotype was seen ten or more times. The chain has TRBV7-2 and TRBJ2-7, with TRBD1 matching 7 bases. The trim removed 1 base at V and 2 bases at J, leaving 2 bases unmatched. Per germline, CDR1 SGHTA and CDR2 FQGNSA. The CDR3 consists of 14 residues. The CDR3 sequence is CASSLGTGPYEQYF. The CDR3, as DNA: TGTGCCAGCAGCTTAGGGACAGGACCCTACGAGCAGTACTTC. The full variable domain, in which reference TRBV7-2 and TRBJ2-7 provide the parts outside the CDR3, is GAGVSQSPSNKVTEKGKDVELRCDPISGHTALYWYRQSLGQGLEFLIYFQGNSAPDKSGLPSDRFSAERTGGSVSTLTIQRTQQEDSAVYLCASSLGTGPYEQYFGPGTRLTVT.

This clonotype occurred many times. V gene TRBV7-3 combines with J gene TRBJ2-5; D may correspond to TRBD1 or TRBD2 (6 bases each). In germline, CDR1 is SGHTA, CDR2 FQGTGA. Trimming removed 0 bases at V and 4 bases at J, with 15 bases between. CDR3 length equals 16 residues. The CDR3 DNA reads TGTGCCAGCAGCTTAACAGGGGGACTTTTCCGAGAGACCCAGTACTTC. Translating it yields CASSLTGGLFRETQYF.

The CDR3 spells CSASPSLAGPSDTQYF. In nucleotides, the CDR3 is TGCAGTGCTAGTCCGTCACTAGCGGGACCCTCAGATACGCAGTATTTT. The genes are TRBV20-1 and TRBJ2-3, with 10 positions matching TRBD2. The CDR3 totals 16 residues. Germline V gives CDR1 DFQATT, CDR2 SNEGSKA (reference sequence). Trimming cost V 3 bases and J 4 bases; bases outside gene matches: 10.

The chain recombines TRBV18 with TRBJ2-3; a weak D match, TRBD1 (5 bases). The germline V gene encodes CDR1 KGHSH and CDR2 LQKENI. Trimming took 1 base from V and 0 from J, leaving 5 bases between them. CDR3 size: 14 residues. Here the CDR3 reads CASSPQGSTDTQYF. As DNA, the CDR3 is TGTGCCAGCTCACCACAGGGGAGCACAGATACGCAGTATTTT.

The sample holds a few counts of this clonotype. The chain is built from TRBV4-2 and TRBJ1-4, with D tentatively TRBD1 (5 bases). Trimming pared 0 bases from V and 8 bases from J, leaving 16 bases between. Germline V gene sequence: CDR1 LGHNA, CDR2 YNFKEQ. The CDR3 spans 16 residues. CDR3 in amino acids: CASSQDSDRWEEKLFF. In DNA form, the CDR3 reads TGTGCCAGCAGCCAAGATTCCGACAGATGGGAGGAAAAACTGTTTTTT.